Sequencing of this TCR beta chain was carried out in a study of radiation and T cells in renal cell carcinoma. Germline lookup yields CDR1 SGHRS and CDR2 YFSETQ. The CDR3 length is 17 residues. Trimming removed 0 bases from V and 0 bases from J, with 14 bases in between. The time point here: blood 4 weeks post-SBRT, at nephrectomy. The treatment was: 15 Gy SBRT to primary tumor, nephrectomy 4 weeks later. After SBRT, blood was collected at 2 and 4 weeks, plus baseline. Assay: immunoSEQ multiplex PCR; the TCRdb copy retains only in-frame clones and omits some. The table shows over 30,000 clones, with over 70% occurring only once. As concerns this clone: Its antigen is unknown.

Whole-study results and caveats: No pretreatment tumor biopsies were available for baseline clonotypes.

The sequence derives from a man aged 60 to 75 with renal cell carcinoma. The V and J genes are TRBV5-1 and TRBJ2-3; D gene uncertain. The sequencing here drew on blood, taken from a patient whose treatment included radiotherapy and nephrectomy. DNA of the CDR3: TGCGCCAGCAGCTTGGGTATTGCGCCGGCTAGCACAGATACGCAGTATTTT. This sequence encodes CASSLGIAPASTDTQYF.